These 21 T cell receptor beta chains were all obtained from the same sample, sequenced in a study of neurological immune-mediated disorders. One entry per CDR3 protein, called by TCRdb with MiXCR from the 5' RACE reads. Of tens of thousands of distinct CDR3 sequences listed, under 13% are singletons. Material: PBMCs. The receptors come from a woman aged 25 to 39 with HTLV-1-associated myelopathy (HAM/TSP).

This clonotype was seen repeatedly, ten times or more. The rearrangement links TRBV4-1 to TRBJ1-1, with no clear D. This CDR3 contains 19 residues. Germline CDR1 reads MGHRA; CDR2 reads YSYEKL. The V end lost 0 bases, the J end lost 4 bases, and 24 bases lay between the germline ends. CDR3 DNA sequence: TGCGCCAGCAGCCAAGATTTACGGGGAAGGGCCTTAGCCGGCACTGAAGCTTTCTTT. Amino acids: CASSQDLRGRALAGTEAFF.

This clonotype was counted ten times or more. The chain has TRBV20-1 and TRBJ2-7, with 9 bases fitting TRBD1. Germline V CDR1 and CDR2: DFQATT, SNEGSKA (reference sequence). The CDR3 is 15 amino acids. Unmatched junction bases numbered 10, after V lost 2 bases and J lost 5 bases. CDR3 nucleotides: TGCAGTGCTAGAAAACCCGGGACAGGGCTCCACGAGCAGTACTTC. It is translated as CSARKPGTGLHEQYF.

This clonotype was detected many times. This chain links TRBV5-1 with TRBJ2-2; D remains unclear. V was trimmed by 0 bases and J by 4 bases, leaving 7 bases between them. The CDR3 covers 14 residues. Germline CDR1 SGHRS, CDR2 YFSETQ. The CDR3 is CASSLGPGTGELFF. CDR3 DNA: TGCGCCAGCAGCTTGGGTCCAGGCACCGGGGAGCTGTTTTTT.

This clonotype has at least ten counts. The chain has TRBV18 and TRBJ2-5; 11 bases match TRBD2. This CDR3 is built from 16 residues. Per the germline V gene, CDR1 is KGHSH and CDR2 is LQKENI. The junction had 6 bases not matched to a gene; V was cut back by 3 bases and J by 3 bases. CDR3 DNA: TGTGCCAGCTCACCGCTGATGACTAGCGGGAAAGAGACCCAGTACTTC. Protein product: CASSPLMTSGKETQYF.

This clonotype came up many times. This chain joins TRBV5-1 and TRBJ1-1, with TRBD1 matching 8 bases. CDR3 size: 16 residues. V lost 4 bases, J lost 1 base, and 9 bases stayed unmatched. CDR1 and CDR2 (germline): SGHRS, YFSETQ. Written as DNA, the CDR3 is TGCGCCAGCAGCGTTGCCGCCGGGACAGGGAACACTGAAGCTTTCTTT. This sequence encodes CASSVAAGTGNTEAFF.

This clonotype was counted many times. CDR3 bases: TGCAGTGCTAGCAAGCAAAACCGCGGGGGACAAAAACTGTTTTTT. It encodes CSASKQNRGGQKLFF. The chain carries TRBV20-1 and TRBJ1-4; possible D gene TRBD1, 5 bases. Trimming left V 3 bases short and J 9 bases short, with 20 bases between. There are 15 residues in the CDR3. Looked up from germline, CDR1 is DFQATT and CDR2 is SNEGSKA (reference sequence).

In this sample, this clonotype turned up many times. In DNA, the CDR3 is TGTGCCAGCAGCTTAGCGACAGGGACGGGCTACGAGCAGTACTTC. This translates into CASSLATGTGYEQYF. This sequence joins TRBV7-2 and TRBJ2-7, with 7 bases aligning to TRBD1. The CDR3 extends over 15 amino acids. Trimming cost V 0 bases and J 3 bases; bases outside gene matches: 5. CDR1 and CDR2 (germline): SGHTA, FQGNSA. The full variable domain, its missing parts supplied by reference TRBV7-2 and TRBJ2-7, is GAGVSQSPSNKVTEKGKDVELRCDPISGHTALYWYRQSLGQGLEFLIYFQGNSAPDKSGLPSDRFSAERTGGSVSTLTIQRTQQEDSAVYLCASSLATGTGYEQYFGPGTRLTVT.

Many counts were recorded for this clonotype. V usage is TRBV20-1 and J usage is TRBJ1-1, with 7 bases identical to TRBD1. With 3 bases clipped from V and 0 bases from J, the junction kept 4 bases outside the gene matches. The CDR3 contains 14 residues. CDR1 and CDR2 (germline): DFQATT, SNEGSKA (reference sequence). The CDR3 is CSASSGTVNTEAFF. The CDR3 region has the DNA TGCAGTGCTAGTTCCGGGACAGTGAACACTGAAGCTTTCTTT.

This clonotype was detected ten times or more. V usage is TRBV20-1 and J usage is TRBJ2-1; the D is unclear. Trimming cost V 4 bases and J 0 bases, with 4 bases left between them. The CDR3 loop spans 12 amino acids. Germline lookup yields CDR1 DFQATT and CDR2 SNEGSKA (reference sequence). CDR3 DNA sequence: TGCAGTGCTACCAGCTCCTACAATGAGCAGTTCTTC. Protein: CSATSSYNEQFF.

This clonotype has ten or more counts. The chain links TRBV2 to TRBJ2-5; 11 bases agree with TRBD2. The germline CDR1 and CDR2 sequences are SNHLY and FYNNEI. The CDR3 extends over 16 amino acids. The V and J ends lost 6 bases and 5 bases, in that order; junction bases with no gene match: 11. CDR3: CASSSGLTSGGETQYF. The CDR3 DNA reads TGTGCCAGCAGCTCGGGACTAACTAGCGGGGGTGAGACCCAGTACTTC.

By sample fraction, this clonotype is medium-sized. This rearrangement joins TRBV20-1 to TRBJ1-2; 7 bases fit TRBD1. Germline CDR1 reads DFQATT; CDR2 reads SNEGSKA (reference sequence). J was trimmed by 4 bases and V by 0 bases; bases with no gene match: 8. The CDR3 extends over 15 amino acids. CDR3 DNA sequence: TGCAGTGCTAGAGATCAGATTGGGACAGTCTATGGCTACACCTTC. Translating it yields CSARDQIGTVYGYTF.

The sample holds many counts of this clonotype. The chain combines TRBV5-1 with TRBJ1-1; possible D gene TRBD1, 6 bases. CDR1 and CDR2 from the germline V gene are SGHRS and YFSETQ. Trimming removed 0 bases at V and 11 bases at J, with 23 bases between. CDR3 length equals 16 residues. CDR3 nucleotides: TGCGCCAGCAGCTTGGGGCAGGGGCCCATTAACTTATCGGCTTTCTTT. Its translation is CASSLGQGPINLSAFF.

This clonotype came up many times. V and J are TRBV12-3 or TRBV12-4 and TRBJ1-2; 8 bases are a match to TRBD1. The CDR3 has 16 residues. J lost 0 bases, V lost 5 bases, and 8 bases had no gene match. The chain's CDR3 is CASSQQGAATNYGYTF. CDR3 DNA sequence: TGTGCCAGCAGTCAGCAGGGGGCTGCCACTAACTATGGCTACACCTTC.

There are many counts of this clonotype. J is TRBJ2-2 and V is TRBV3-1; no firm D call. The CDR3 contains 14 residues. Germline V gene lookup returns CDR1 LGHDT and CDR2 YNNKEL (reference sequence). With 4 bases removed from V and 4 bases from J, the gap between germline ends came to 10 bases. The CDR3 sequence: CASSLGRFTGELFF. The CDR3 DNA reads as TGTGCCAGCAGCCTAGGCAGATTCACCGGGGAGCTGTTTTTT.

The sample holds many counts of this clonotype. The chain is built from TRBV3-1 and TRBJ2-7; 11 bases map to TRBD2. Unmatched junction bases numbered 5, after V lost 3 bases and J lost 4 bases. CDR3 size: 15 residues. The germline CDR1 and CDR2 sequences are LGHDT and YNNKEL (reference sequence). The DNA for the CDR3 is TGTGCCAGCAGCCACAAGCTAGCGGGGGGATACGAGCAGTACTTC. It encodes CASSHKLAGGYEQYF.

The table lists this clonotype with many counts. The chain is built from TRBV6-2 or TRBV6-3 and TRBJ1-1; D is undetermined. The CDR3 contains 14 residues. Germline CDR1 and CDR2: MNHEY and SVGEGT. V lost 6 bases and J lost 0, with 11 bases in between. CDR3 in amino acids: CASSPEGLNTEAFF. CDR3 DNA sequence: TGTGCCAGCAGCCCCGAAGGGTTGAACACTGAAGCTTTCTTT.

This clonotype has at least ten counts. This chain uses TRBV12-3 or TRBV12-4 with TRBJ2-2, with D maybe TRBD1 (5 bases). CDR3 length: 16 residues. The V end lost 2 bases, the J end lost 2 bases, and 12 bases lay between the germline ends. In DNA, the CDR3 is TGTGCCAGCAGTTTATCCGGACACCCAAACACCGGGGAGCTGTTTTTT. As protein: CASSLSGHPNTGELFF.

Many counts were recorded for this clonotype. The J gene is TRBJ2-3, the V gene TRBV4-1; TRBD2 agrees at 13 bases. The germline CDR1 and CDR2 sequences are MGHRA and YSYEKL. The CDR3 is 16 amino acids. V lost 4 bases and J lost 7; bases outside the gene matches: 8. The CDR3 DNA follows: TGCGCCAGCAGCCCCCTACTAGCGGGGGGGGGGAATACGCAGTATTTT. As protein: CASSPLLAGGGNTQYF.

This clonotype was seen at least ten times. The chain has TRBV20-1 and TRBJ1-2; D is possibly TRBD1 (6 bases). V was shortened by 1 base and J by 3 bases, with 12 bases between the two germline ends. The CDR3 spans 14 residues. Germline values: CDR1 DFQATT, CDR2 SNEGSKA (reference sequence). The CDR3 bases are TGCAGTGCTAGAGCTCGGCAGGGGTACTATGGCTACACCTTC. Translated, it gives CSARARQGYYGYTF.

In this sample, this clonotype turned up many times. The chain carries TRBV2 and TRBJ2-5; perhaps TRBD1 as D (6 bases). V gave up 6 bases and J gave up 1 base, with 9 bases separating them. Looked up from germline, CDR1 is SNHLY and CDR2 is FYNNEI. There are 13 residues in the CDR3. DNA of the CDR3: TGTGCCAGCAGAACGGACAGCCAAGAGACCCAGTACTTC. Protein sequence: CASRTDSQETQYF. Full variable domain (missing parts from reference TRBV2 and TRBJ2-5): EPEVTQTPSHQVTQMGQEVILRCVPISNHLYFYWYRQILGQKVEFLVSFYNNEISEKSEIFDDQFSVERPDGSNFTLKIRSTKLEDSAMYFCASRTDSQETQYFGPGTRLLVL.

This clonotype has a count of ten or more. The chain joins TRBV28 to TRBJ2-7; D possibly corresponds to TRBD2 (6 bases). V lost 7 bases, J lost 3 bases, and 13 bases lay in between. The CDR3 runs to 13 residues. The V gene's germline CDR1 is MDHEN and CDR2 SYDVKM. For the CDR3, the DNA is TGTGCCAGCACCTCGGAGGGGCGCTACGAGCAGTACTTC. The encoded protein is CASTSEGRYEQYF. Together with reference TRBV28 and TRBJ2-7, the CDR3 gives the full variable domain: DVKVTQSSRYLVKRTGEKVFLECVQDMDHENMFWYRQDPGLGLRLIYFSYDVKMKEKGDIPEGYSVSREKKERFSLILESASTNQTSMYLCASTSEGRYEQYFGPGTRLTVT.